This TCR beta chain was identified in a study of T cells in Graves' hyperthyroidism and ophthalmopathy. On the study more broadly: The initial diagnosis was the point when peripheral blood was collected, ahead of any treatment.

This clonotype was found many times. The CDR3 is made up of 14 amino acids. Germline assignment: CDR1 DFQATT and CDR2 SNEGSKA (reference sequence). V gave up 2 bases and J gave up 2 bases, with 10 bases separating them. The TCR beta CDR3 regions underwent amplification using RNA transcripts as the source. Using the HTBI primer set, a first-round RT-PCR was run on the TCR CDR3. MiXCR was run by TCRdb on the multiplex PCR reads, yielding one entry per CDR3 protein. The sample carries about 400,000 distinct CDR3 sequences, about 15% recorded once. The sequence was collected from a woman younger than 30 with Graves' hyperthyroidism that later progressed to Graves' ophthalmopathy. The sequencing input was blood. The rearrangement links TRBV20-1 to TRBJ2-1; perhaps TRBD2 as D (6 bases). The CDR3 nucleotides are TGCAGTGCTAGAAGCGCGGGGACCTACAATGAGCAGTTCTTC. Its translation is CSARSAGTYNEQFF.